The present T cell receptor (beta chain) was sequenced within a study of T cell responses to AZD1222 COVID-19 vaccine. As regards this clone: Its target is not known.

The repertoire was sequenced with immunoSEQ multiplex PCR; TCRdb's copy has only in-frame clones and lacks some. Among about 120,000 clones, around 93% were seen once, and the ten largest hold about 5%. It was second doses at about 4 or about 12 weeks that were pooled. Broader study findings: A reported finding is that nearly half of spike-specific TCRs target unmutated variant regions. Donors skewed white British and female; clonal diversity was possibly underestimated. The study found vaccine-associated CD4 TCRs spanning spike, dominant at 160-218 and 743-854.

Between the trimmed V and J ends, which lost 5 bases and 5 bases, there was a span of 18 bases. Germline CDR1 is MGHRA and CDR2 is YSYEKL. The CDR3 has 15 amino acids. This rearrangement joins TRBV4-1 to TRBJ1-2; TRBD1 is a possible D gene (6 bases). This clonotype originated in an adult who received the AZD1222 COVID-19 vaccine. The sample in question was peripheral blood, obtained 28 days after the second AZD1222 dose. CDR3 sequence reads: CASSSPSGQLYGYTF. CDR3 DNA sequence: TGCGCCAGCAGCTCCCCGTCAGGACAGTTATATGGCTACACCTTC.